This T cell receptor beta chain was observed in a study of identical twins (dated by TCRdb to the mid-2010s). About the study as a whole: TCR alpha and beta repertoires from monozygotic twins, unrelated adults of various ages and cord blood were deep-sequenced to test whether fetal clonotypes persist. To rule out contamination, the twin experiments were replicated at different times with different library preparation protocols.

There are a few counts of this clonotype. No cognate antigen has been identified for it. No quality values exist for individual bases; no much larger clone is one base distant. The library was generated by 5' RACE. Sequenced using an Illumina HiSeq 2000. Template switching introduced a universal primer binding site; the final cDNA contained a unique molecular identifier, enabling accurate counting of TCR cDNA molecules. First-strand cDNA for TCR alpha and beta chains was synthesized from specific primers in the conserved constant-segment region. To control for contamination, each cDNA library was double barcoded with a SMART-Mk sample barcode plus Illumina barcodes. TruSeq adapter sequences and Illumina sample barcodes were added in two successive PCR steps. The TCR alpha and beta cDNA libraries were sequenced on the Illumina HiSeq platform using custom primers. Turning to the authors' computational methods: Raw reads were processed with MiGEC to extract unique molecular identifiers, and MiXCR was used to determine CDR3 positions. For each individual, recombination models were inferred using an EM algorithm with the repgenHMM and IGoR tools. Shared clonotype analysis was performed with the tcR package in R, normalizing sharing by the product of cloneset sizes. To study raw recombination without the effects of thymic and clonal selection, out-of-frame nonproductive sequences were analyzed. TCRdb redid the processing of the public reads, applying fastp at Q25 and MiXCR, and retained in-frame beta chains. Each CDR3 protein appears once, grouped with its most common genes and DNA. TCRdb, not the authors, supplied the V and J calls. The sample table shows around 960,000 distinct CDR3 sequences, and around an eighth are seen once. The ten largest clonotypes hold 1.5% to 2% of the sample.

Every donor in the study was a healthy Caucasian. Three pairs of female monozygotic twins, all aged about 18 to 29 years, were included in the twin cohort. The RNA used for TCR libraries was isolated from peripheral blood mononuclear cells. Trimming leaves V shorter by 5 bases and J shorter by 1 base, with the junction holding 3 bases beyond the gene matches. CDR1 and CDR2 are drawn from the germline V gene (reference sequence): DFQATT, SNEGSKA. The CDR3 spans 14 residues, from the cysteine through the phenylalanine. Just the 42-base CDR3 DNA is kept, in frame starting at base 1. Study-level results and caveats: In monozygotic twins, out-of-frame TCR alpha sharing was systematically underestimated by recombination models, although the models agreed with sharing between unrelated individuals. Excess twin sharing in beta out-of-frame sequences was weaker because fewer shared sequences lowered the signal-to-noise ratio. Invariant T cells such as MAIT and iNKT could partly confound zero-insertion analyses, though diverse VJ usage argued against this for most clonotypes. Fewer insertions were carried by abundant cord blood beta clonotypes; a weaker similar trend was observed in young adult naive repertoires, while no such trend was observed in memory repertoires. Compared with coincidental sharing between unrelated individuals, an excess of low generation-probability sequences was observed among out-of-frame TCR alpha sequences shared between twins. Because the same donors could not be followed over many years, the conclusions relied on cross-sectional statistical analysis.

The same data also went into a second study, on yellow fever vaccine responses in identical twins. As that second paper reports: The T cell response to vaccination in identical twins was reported by the authors to appear partly convergent and partly personalized. In identical twins, the study followed T cell clones that responded to the vaccine with precision.

The receptor was derived from a woman under 30 in good health. Sequencing used PBMCs. This sequence uses TRBV20-1 and TRBJ2-2; 8 central bases correspond to TRBD1. The nucleotide sequence reads TGCAGTGCTCACGACAGGGGGAACACCGGGGAGCTGTTTTTT. It encodes CSAHDRGNTGELFF.